Presented here are 11 T cell receptor beta chains from one specimen sequenced in a study of control samples from healthy donors and cancer patients (TCRdb year 2020). Libraries were constructed by the immunoSEQ multiplex PCR assay. TCRdb's version of the immuneACCESS table is confined to in-frame rearrangements and falls short of the full clone set. An unresolved V gene accounts for under half of the shortfall where checked; the remainder is of unknown origin. This sample has approximately 17,000 clones in its table, and about 89% of those were observed once. The ten largest clones represent 32% of the sample. The sample taken for sequencing was PBMCs. The receptor set was obtained from a man aged 60-69 years with head and neck cancer.

This chain uses TRBV6-5 with TRBJ1-2; 9 bases map to TRBD1. The V gene's germline CDR1 is MNHEY and CDR2 SVGAGI. CDR3 length equals 13 residues. V dropped 6 bases and J dropped 8; count of bases not matched to a gene: 7. DNA for the CDR3: TGTGCCAGCAGCCTACAGGGGGCGAGGGGCTACACCTTC. Its protein product is CASSLQGARGYTF.

The rearrangement uses TRBV24-1 and TRBJ1-6; D perhaps matches TRBD1 (5 bases). There are 15 residues in the CDR3. Trimming removed 2 bases at V and 6 bases at J, with 10 bases between. Per germline, CDR1 KGHDR and CDR2 SFDVKD. The CDR3 region has the DNA TGTGCCACCAGTGATTGGGGCAGGGCTAATTCACCCCTCCACTTT. Translation gives CATSDWGRANSPLHF.

This chain uses TRBV2 with TRBJ1-1, with D hard to call. The CDR3 has 13 residues. With 4 bases removed from V and 4 bases from J, the gap between germline ends came to 10 bases. Germline CDR1 SNHLY, CDR2 FYNNEI. This CDR3 is CASSAESGTEAFF. The CDR3 coding sequence is TGTGCCAGCAGTGCCGAGAGTGGCACTGAAGCTTTCTTT.

The genes are TRBV19 and TRBJ1-2; D might be TRBD1 (6 bases). The CDR3 loop spans 12 amino acids. Germline values: CDR1 LNHDA, CDR2 SQIVND (reference sequence). V was trimmed by 5 bases and J by 5 bases, leaving 9 bases between them. CDR3 protein: CASSPDSYGYTF. For the CDR3, the DNA is TGTGCCAGTAGTCCGGACAGTTATGGCTACACCTTC.

The chain recombines TRBV5-1 with TRBJ1-1; D is unresolved. This CDR3 spans 15 amino acids. Between the trimmed V and J ends, which lost 4 bases and 0 bases, there was a span of 13 bases. Germline V gives CDR1 SGHRS, CDR2 YFSETQ. The CDR3 DNA follows: TGCGCCAGCAGCCCGTATCCCAGCATGAACACTGAAGCTTTCTTT. Translating gives CASSPYPSMNTEAFF.

J is TRBJ1-4 and V is TRBV6-7; no clear D gene. TRBV6-7 is classed as an ORF, of uncertain function. The V and J ends lost 8 bases and 7 bases respectively, with 8 bases between them. The CDR3 totals 11 residues. In DNA form, the CDR3 reads TGTGCCAGCCCTAAGTTTGAAAAACTGTTTTTT. This encodes CASPKFEKLFF.

The V call is TRBV12-5, the J call TRBJ1-1; D remains ambiguous. Trimming took off 0 bases at V and 4 bases at J, with 9 bases between the two ends. This CDR3 has 14 amino acids. The germline gives CDR1 LGHNT, CDR2 FRNRAP. CDR3 amino acids: CASGLVRASTEAFF. The CDR3 bases are TGTGCTAGTGGTTTGGTACGGGCTAGCACTGAAGCTTTCTTT.

The gene calls are TRBV19 and TRBJ1-4; 8 bases line up with TRBD1. Germline CDR1 is LNHDA and CDR2 is SQIVND (reference sequence). V was pared by 1 base and J by 8 bases, with 3 bases of the junction left unmatched. This CDR3 has 14 residues. The CDR3 region has the DNA TGTGCCAGTAGTATAGCCAGGGGGCGAGAAAAACTGTTTTTT. Protein: CASSIARGREKLFF.

The chain carries TRBV4-1 and TRBJ2-1; 9 bases are shared with TRBD1. Germline V gene data show CDR1 as MGHRA and CDR2 as YSYEKL. V lost 1 base and J lost 12; bases outside the gene matches: 13. This CDR3 comprises 16 residues. CDR3 DNA sequence: TGCGCCAGCAGCCAAGCCCCCCGGGACAGGGCGGGTAGGCAGTTCTTC. This encodes CASSQAPRDRAGRQFF.

The V and J genes are TRBV7-2 and TRBJ2-1, with TRBD2 matching over 12 bases. The length of the CDR3 is 17 residues. CDR1 is SGHTA, CDR2 FQGNSA, per germline. Trimming took 5 bases from V and 8 from J; bases not matched to a gene: 13. The CDR3 bases are TGTGCCAGCAGCCTCGAAGGCCTAGCGGGGGGGCCGCATGAGCAGTTCTTC. This encodes CASSLEGLAGGPHEQFF.

The CDR3 reads CASTENPRWGRDTQYF. The CDR3 DNA reads as TGTGCCAGCACCGAAAACCCCAGGTGGGGGAGGGATACGCAGTATTTT. V usage is TRBV2 and J usage is TRBJ2-3; TRBD2 is a possible D gene (6 bases). Germline lookup yields CDR1 SNHLY and CDR2 FYNNEI. The CDR3 runs 16 residues. V was cut by 7 bases and J by 6 bases, with 23 bases left in between.